The 13 T cell receptor beta chains below all came from one sample that was sequenced in a study of cytomegalovirus exposure and HLA in healthy donors. Both 60 Vbeta primers and 13 Jbeta primers went into the PCR. Some clones are missing from TCRdb's copy, which holds only in-frame ones; the method was immunoSEQ multiplex PCR. This sample yields some 150,000 clones, of which around 66% are seen a single time; over 2.5% belongs to the top ten. Sequenced input: PBMCs. The receptors derive from a woman in her twenties or thirties in good health and CMV-seropositive.

Many counts were recorded for this clone. This sequence joins TRBV6-5 and TRBJ2-5; D gene uncertain. The CDR3 covers 13 residues. Germline V gives CDR1 MNHEY, CDR2 SVGAGI. Trimming took 6 bases from V and 6 from J, leaving 14 bases between them. This CDR3 is CASRNYGGKTQYF. DNA of the CDR3: TGTGCCAGCAGGAACTATGGTGGAAAGACCCAGTACTTC.

J is TRBJ2-1 and V is TRBV10-2; 8 bases fit TRBD1. This CDR3 region has 14 residues. The germline gives CDR1 WSHSY, CDR2 SAAADI. Unmatched junction bases numbered 5, after V lost 6 bases and J lost 4 bases. The CDR3 bases are TGCGCCAGCAGGGGGACAGGCAGATACAATGAGCAGTTCTTC. Its translation is CASRGTGRYNEQFF.

The rearrangement links TRBV11-2 to TRBJ2-7; 9 bases match TRBD1. The ends lost 8 bases at V and 1 base at J; junction bases unmatched: 12. Germline assignment: CDR1 SGHAT and CDR2 FQNNGV. This CDR3 has 16 amino acids. This CDR3 reads CASSKPGTGRSYEQYF. CDR3 in DNA: TGTGCCAGCTCCAAGCCAGGGACAGGGAGATCCTACGAGCAGTACTTC.

This chain uses TRBV7-2 with TRBJ2-5, with TRBD2 matching 13 bases. Germline CDR1 is SGHTA and CDR2 is FQGNSA. V lost 5 bases, J lost 1 base, and 4 bases stayed unmatched. The CDR3 extends over 16 amino acids. CDR3 region: CASSKGLAGVQETQYF. As DNA, the CDR3 is TGTGCCAGCAGCAAAGGACTAGCGGGGGTCCAAGAGACCCAGTACTTC. The full variable domain, completed using reference TRBV7-2 and TRBJ2-5, is GAGVSQSPSNKVTEKGKDVELRCDPISGHTALYWYRQSLGQGLEFLIYFQGNSAPDKSGLPSDRFSAERTGGSVSTLTIQRTQQEDSAVYLCASSKGLAGVQETQYFGPGTRLLVL.

V gene TRBV7-8 combines with J gene TRBJ2-7, with a weak D call TRBD2 (6 bases). CDR1 and CDR2 (germline): SGHVS, FQNEAQ. The length of the CDR3 is 16 residues. The ends were cut back, 7 bases at V and 2 bases at J, with 21 bases in the middle. The CDR3 DNA follows: TGTGCCAGCACCAGTCTAGCGCCAAGTCCCACCTACGAGCAGTACTTC. It translates to CASTSLAPSPTYEQYF.

This chain uses TRBV19 with TRBJ2-7; D might be TRBD2 (5 bases). The CDR3 spans 11 residues. Germline V lookup: CDR1 LNHDA, CDR2 SQIVND (reference sequence). V was clipped by 3 bases and J by 6 bases, with 6 bases between them. CDR3 protein: CASSIEGEQYF. The CDR3 DNA is TGTGCCAGTAGTATCGAGGGCGAGCAGTACTTC.

The rearrangement uses TRBV5-6 and TRBJ2-5; 8 bases fit TRBD1. The CDR3 totals 16 residues. The germline V gene has CDR1 SGHDT and CDR2 YYEEEE. V trimming: 3 bases; J trimming: 2 bases; junction bases outside the gene matches: 9. The CDR3 region has the DNA TGTGCCAGCAGCTCCTACCAGGGGGCTCCACAAGAGACCCAGTACTTC. Residues: CASSSYQGAPQETQYF.

The V gene is TRBV12-5, the J gene TRBJ1-5; weak D call: TRBD1 (6 bases). The CDR3 extends over 22 amino acids. Germline CDR1 is LGHNT and CDR2 is FRNRAP. V shed 0 bases and J shed 0 bases, with 27 bases lying between them. The CDR3 reads CASGLVPKSRRGGSYSNQPQHF. For the CDR3, the DNA is TGTGCTAGTGGTTTGGTACCAAAATCAAGAAGGGGGGGAAGCTATAGCAATCAGCCCCAGCATTTT.

The chain recombines TRBV10-3 with TRBJ1-2; no clear D. The germline V and J ends were trimmed by 0 bases and 8 bases, with 10 bases remaining between them. The CDR3 covers 13 residues. Germline-derived CDR1 and CDR2 are ENHRY and SYGVKD. CDR3: CAISESTTAGYTF. DNA of the CDR3: TGTGCCATCAGTGAGTCAACAACCGCAGGCTACACCTTC.

The V gene is TRBV15, the J gene TRBJ1-3; 9 bases are a match to TRBD1. Trimming removed 3 bases from V and 8 bases from J; junction bases left unmatched: 8. The germline gives CDR1 LNHNV, CDR2 YYDKDF (reference sequence). This CDR3 comprises 15 residues. In DNA, the CDR3 is TGTGCCACCAGCAGTAAAGGACAGGGGAGTTACACCATATATTTT. Its translation: CATSSKGQGSYTIYF.

The rearrangement links TRBV28 to TRBJ1-3; D remains unclear. From germline, CDR1 is MDHEN and CDR2 SYDVKM. The CDR3 sequence is 14 residues long. Trimming stripped 8 bases from V and 0 bases from J, with 11 bases between. In DNA, the CDR3 is TGTGCCAGCGGCAACAGTTTCTCTGGAAACACCATATATTTT. This translates into CASGNSFSGNTIYF.

This clone was seen more than once but under ten times. The same CDR3 is also encoded by other DNA sequences in this sample. The J gene is TRBJ2-3, the V gene TRBV6-5, with 8 bases identical to TRBD1. This CDR3 region has 15 residues. Trimming removed 5 bases from V and 1 base from J; junction bases left unmatched: 5. From germline, CDR1 is MNHEY and CDR2 SVGAGI. The CDR3 region is CASSRGQGGTDTQYF. The CDR3 DNA is TGTGCCAGCAGTCGAGGACAGGGTGGCACAGATACGCAGTATTTT.

The rearrangement links TRBV29-1 to TRBJ2-1; no definite D call. Germline values: CDR1 SQVTM, CDR2 ANQGSEA. This CDR3 contains 15 residues. CDR3 nucleotide sequence: TGCACCCGAACCGTCTTCGCGTGTCAGGCCAATGAGCAGTTCTTC. Amino acids: CTRTVFACQANEQFF.